One sample yielded the 11 T cell receptor beta chains listed below, sequenced in a study of shared clonotypes between healthy human individuals (dated by TCRdb to between 2020 and 2021). The method behind the library was the immunoSEQ multiplex PCR assay. TCRdb took over this immuneACCESS table, retaining in-frame rearrangements with V and J assigned. Such tables are incomplete; in checked studies, under half of the missing clones stem from an unresolved V gene, and the remainder is unexplained. Here the sample has some 1,400,000 clones; roughly 96% occur a single time. The ten most abundant clones make up roughly 1.2% of the sample. Sequencing was carried out using naive CD4+ T cells sorted from blood. The cell subset or site tag for this specimen amounts to: CD45RA+ positively selected. The source is a man aged 25 to 45 in good health.

V usage is TRBV7-9 and J usage is TRBJ2-3; D is possibly TRBD2 (5 bases). This CDR3 is 17 amino acids long. From germline, CDR1 is SEHNR and CDR2 FQNEAQ (reference sequence). V lost 3 bases to trimming and J lost 6 bases, with 22 bases between them. Written as DNA, the CDR3 is TGTGCCAGCAGCTTTCCTCTAGCCAGCCGGTCGAGGGATACGCAGTATTTT. This encodes CASSFPLASRSRDTQYF.

The rearrangement uses TRBV29-1 and TRBJ2-7, with D hard to call. The length of the CDR3 is 12 residues. In germline, CDR1 is SQVTM, CDR2 ANQGSEA. Between the trimmed V and J ends, which lost 3 bases and 4 bases, there was a span of 10 bases. The CDR3 protein is CSVEASTYEQYF. CDR3 sequence (DNA): TGCAGCGTTGAGGCCTCGACATACGAGCAGTACTTC.

This clone occurred a few times. CDR3 residues: CASSQEDSDQPQHF. CDR3 bases: TGCGCCAGCAGCCAAGAGGACAGCGATCAGCCCCAGCATTTT. The V and J genes are TRBV4-3 and TRBJ1-5; D might be TRBD1 (6 bases). The CDR3 totals 14 residues. CDR1 and CDR2 (germline): LGHNA, YSLEER. Trimming cost V 0 bases and J 5 bases, with 8 bases left between them.

The genes are TRBV11-2 and TRBJ1-1, with D possibly matching TRBD1 (5 bases). Deletions cut 1 base from V and 4 bases from J, with 13 bases between. CDR3 length: 15 amino acids. Germline values: CDR1 SGHAT, CDR2 FQNNGV. This chain's CDR3 is CASSLGAHRITEAFF. Written as DNA, the CDR3 is TGTGCCAGCAGCTTAGGGGCACACAGGATCACTGAAGCTTTCTTT. Complete variable domain (other parts from reference TRBV11-2 and TRBJ1-1): EAGVAQSPRYKIIEKRQSVAFWCNPISGHATLYWYQQILGQGPKLLIQFQNNGVVDDSQLPKDRFSAERLKGVDSTLKIQPAKLEDSAVYLCASSLGAHRITEAFFGQGTRLTVV.

The gene calls are TRBV11-2 and TRBJ2-7, with 7 positions matching TRBD2. J gave up 5 bases and V 5 bases, and 9 bases lay outside the gene matches. This CDR3 spans 14 amino acids. Per germline, CDR1 SGHAT and CDR2 FQNNGV. In DNA, the CDR3 is TGTGCCAGCAGCCCGAGGACTAGGAGTAACGAGCAGTACTTC. It encodes CASSPRTRSNEQYF.

J is TRBJ1-2 and V is TRBV11-2; perhaps TRBD1 as D (5 bases). V lost 2 bases and J lost 8, with 12 bases in between. Germline loops: CDR1 SGHAT, CDR2 FQNNGV. CDR3 size: 13 residues. The CDR3 protein is CASSLQGVNGYTF. CDR3 bases: TGTGCCAGCAGCTTACAGGGAGTAAACGGCTACACCTTC. The full variable domain, with the rest looked up from reference TRBV11-2 and TRBJ1-2, is EAGVAQSPRYKIIEKRQSVAFWCNPISGHATLYWYQQILGQGPKLLIQFQNNGVVDDSQLPKDRFSAERLKGVDSTLKIQPAKLEDSAVYLCASSLQGVNGYTFGSGTRLTVV.

The genes are TRBV7-2 and TRBJ2-6, with TRBD1 matching over 10 bases. The CDR3 loop spans 19 amino acids. Trimming took 5 bases from V and 0 from J; bases not matched to a gene: 10. CDR1 is SGHTA and CDR2 is FQGNSA in the germline V gene. The CDR3 loop is CASSHRGTGVFSGANVLTF. The CDR3 DNA reads TGTGCCAGCAGCCACCGAGGGACAGGGGTATTCTCTGGGGCCAACGTCCTGACTTTC.

This chain joins TRBV5-4 and TRBJ1-5; 7 bases match TRBD1. Germline lookup yields CDR1 SGHNT and CDR2 YYREEE (reference sequence). This CDR3 has 15 amino acids. Germline trimming cut 0 bases from V and 5 bases from J; bases unmatched to any gene: 5. In nucleotides, the CDR3 is TGTGCCAGCAGCTTGGAAGGGGGCGCGGATCAGCCCCAGCATTTT. Its translation: CASSLEGGADQPQHF.

In its sample, this clone was seen once. V gene TRBV29-1 combines with J gene TRBJ2-1; 10 positions agree with TRBD2. The CDR3 sequence is 14 residues long. After removal of 3 bases from V and 11 bases from J, the junction contained 10 bases not matched to a gene. Germline V lookup: CDR1 SQVTM, CDR2 ANQGSEA. The CDR3 reads CSVEVTTSGLQQFF. The CDR3 nucleotides read TGCAGCGTTGAGGTGACGACTAGCGGGCTTCAGCAGTTCTTC.

The CDR3 bases are TGCGCCAGCAGTGAGTCGCGGGGGAAGACTGAAGCTTTCTTT. Translated: CASSESRGKTEAFF. V usage is TRBV10-1 and J usage is TRBJ1-1, with a tentative D call TRBD1 (5 bases). CDR3 size: 14 residues. The ends were cut back, 0 bases at V and 5 bases at J, with 10 bases in the middle. Germline CDR1 reads WNHNN; CDR2 reads SYGVQD (reference sequence).

The V gene is TRBV6-5, the J gene TRBJ2-5; TRBD2 matches 7 bases. Germline V gene sequence: CDR1 MNHEY, CDR2 SVGAGI. Trimming cost V 3 bases and J 3 bases; bases outside gene matches: 10. The length of the CDR3 is 16 residues. The CDR3 nucleotides are TGTGCCAGCAGTTATAAGGTAGCGGGTCGAAAAGAGACCCAGTACTTC. Translation gives CASSYKVAGRKETQYF.